The rows below give T cell receptor beta chains drawn from one sample of a study of cytomegalovirus exposure and HLA in healthy donors. Sequencing was performed with immunoSEQ multiplex PCR; in TCRdb, only in-frame clones are kept and a portion is missing. This sample yields under 250,000 clones, of which 70% to 80% are seen a single time; 3.8% belongs to the top ten. Sequencing was done on a sample of PBMCs. These receptors originate from a male donor in good health and CMV-seronegative. The CDR3 runs from the conserved cysteine through the conserved F or W. The order of the fields is clone size, D gene, V gene, J gene, CDR3 protein, CDR3 DNA. A D gene is named only where the DNA matches it firmly. For some rows the clone size is stated as once, few or many, or as a class when expanded; others skip it.

clone size: .
D gene: .
V gene: TRBV7-9
J gene: TRBJ2-3
CDR3 protein: CAEEAGDTQYF
CDR3 DNA: TGTGCAGAGGAGGCAGGAGATACGCAGTATTTT

clone size: few
D gene: TRBD2
V gene: TRBV19
J gene: TRBJ2-1
CDR3 protein: CATGTSGRYNEQFF
CDR3 DNA: TGTGCCACCGGGACTAGCGGGAGGTACAATGAGCAGTTCTTC

clone size: .
D gene: TRBD1
V gene: TRBV5-1
J gene: TRBJ2-7
CDR3 protein: CASSLVTGTETAYEQYF
CDR3 DNA: TGCGCCAGCAGCTTGGTGACCGGGACAGAGACAGCCTACGAGCAGTACTTC

clone size: .
D gene: TRBD2
V gene: TRBV29-1
J gene: TRBJ2-3
CDR3 protein: CSAKWGAQHGLAGHTDTQYF
CDR3 DNA: TGCAGCGCCAAATGGGGTGCCCAACACGGACTAGCGGGACACACAGATACGCAGTATTTT

clone size: .
D gene: TRBD2
V gene: TRBV11-1
J gene: TRBJ2-3
CDR3 protein: CASSILAGGATDTQYF
CDR3 DNA: TGTGCCAGCAGCATTCTAGCGGGAGGGGCCACAGATACGCAGTATTTT

clone size: .
D gene: TRBD1
V gene: TRBV5-1
J gene: TRBJ1-1
CDR3 protein: CASSRDSSFLGTEAFF
CDR3 DNA: TGCGCCAGCAGCAGGGACAGCTCCTTCTTGGGCACTGAAGCTTTCTTT

clone size: .
D gene: TRBD1
V gene: TRBV28
J gene: TRBJ1-2
CDR3 protein: CASSSNIGTVNYGYTF
CDR3 DNA: TGTGCCAGCAGTTCCAACATCGGGACAGTTAACTATGGCTACACCTTC

clone size: .
D gene: .
V gene: TRBV7-9
J gene: TRBJ1-2
CDR3 protein: CASSFTGSGYTF
CDR3 DNA: TGTGCCAGCAGCTTTACAGGGAGCGGCTACACCTTC

clone size: .
D gene: TRBD2
V gene: TRBV4-2
J gene: TRBJ2-7
CDR3 protein: CASSPGLAASSYEQYF
CDR3 DNA: TGTGCCAGCAGCCCGGGACTAGCGGCAAGCTCCTACGAGCAGTACTTC

clone size: .
D gene: TRBD2
V gene: TRBV19
J gene: TRBJ2-7
CDR3 protein: CASSATGTSGSYEQYF
CDR3 DNA: TGTGCCAGTAGTGCTACCGGGACTAGCGGGAGCTACGAGCAGTACTTC

clone size: few
D gene: TRBD1
V gene: TRBV5-6
J gene: TRBJ1-1
CDR3 protein: CASSYWTGNTEAFF
CDR3 DNA: TGTGCCAGCAGCTACTGGACAGGGAACACTGAAGCTTTCTTT

clone size: .
D gene: TRBD2
V gene: TRBV11-3
J gene: TRBJ2-7
CDR3 protein: CASSLEGLADEQYF
CDR3 DNA: TGTGCCAGCAGCTTAGAGGGACTAGCAGACGAGCAGTACTTC

clone size: .
D gene: TRBD2
V gene: TRBV11-2
J gene: TRBJ2-1
CDR3 protein: CASSTGTSRYNEQFF
CDR3 DNA: TGTGCCAGCAGTACCGGGACTAGCAGATACAATGAGCAGTTCTTC

clone size: .
D gene: .
V gene: TRBV9
J gene: TRBJ2-3
CDR3 protein: CASRRATDTQYF
CDR3 DNA: TGTGCCAGCAGGAGGGCTACAGATACGCAGTATTTT

clone size: .
D gene: TRBD2
V gene: TRBV7-9
J gene: TRBJ2-7
CDR3 protein: CSSSWTSGGSYEQYF
CDR3 DNA: TGTTCCAGCAGCTGGACTAGCGGGGGCTCCTACGAGCAGTACTTC

clone size: .
D gene: .
V gene: TRBV11-2
J gene: TRBJ2-1
CDR3 protein: CASTIGASWEQFF
CDR3 DNA: TGTGCCAGCACTATTGGGGCTTCCTGGGAGCAGTTCTTC

clone size: .
D gene: TRBD2
V gene: TRBV27
J gene: TRBJ2-7
CDR3 protein: CASRSGGEYEQYF
CDR3 DNA: TGTGCCAGCCGCTCGGGGGGGGAGTACGAGCAGTACTTC

clone size: .
D gene: TRBD2
V gene: TRBV2
J gene: TRBJ2-1
CDR3 protein: CASSVAGGLDNEQFF
CDR3 DNA: TGTGCCAGCAGCGTAGCGGGAGGGCTTGACAATGAGCAGTTCTTC

clone size: once
D gene: TRBD2
V gene: TRBV6-1
J gene: TRBJ2-7
CDR3 protein: CASLGLAEHYEQYF
CDR3 DNA: TGTGCCAGCTTGGGGCTAGCGGAGCACTACGAGCAGTACTTC

clone size: .
D gene: .
V gene: TRBV28
J gene: TRBJ2-3
CDR3 protein: CASSLLPASSTDTQYF
CDR3 DNA: TGTGCCAGCAGTTTACTTCCAGCGTCTAGCACAGATACGCAGTATTTT

clone size: .
D gene: TRBD2
V gene: TRBV5-1
J gene: TRBJ2-3
CDR3 protein: CASRLLAGVPSDTQYF
CDR3 DNA: TGCGCCAGCCGTCTACTAGCGGGAGTACCTTCAGATACGCAGTATTTT

clone size: .
D gene: TRBD2
V gene: TRBV10-1
J gene: TRBJ2-1
CDR3 protein: CASSRTSSDEQFF
CDR3 DNA: TGCGCCAGCAGCCGGACTAGTTCCGATGAGCAGTTCTTC

clone size: .
D gene: .
V gene: TRBV7-6
J gene: TRBJ1-2
CDR3 protein: CASSDGYGYTF
CDR3 DNA: TGTGCCAGCAGCGACGGGTATGGCTACACCTTC

clone size: .
D gene: .
V gene: TRBV4-1
J gene: TRBJ2-7
CDR3 protein: CASSQASSRDTFSYEQYF
CDR3 DNA: TGCGCCAGCAGCCAGGCCTCGTCCCGGGACACTTTCTCCTACGAGCAGTACTTC

clone size: .
D gene: TRBD2
V gene: TRBV5-1
J gene: TRBJ2-1
CDR3 protein: CASSLVTSGPNKQFF
CDR3 DNA: TGCGCCAGCAGCTTGGTGACTAGCGGCCCCAATAAGCAGTTCTTC

clone size: .
D gene: .
V gene: TRBV6-4
J gene: TRBJ2-1
CDR3 protein: CASSPDNEQFF
CDR3 DNA: TGTGCCAGCAGCCCCGACAATGAGCAGTTCTTC

clone size: once
D gene: .
V gene: TRBV4-1
J gene: TRBJ2-7
CDR3 protein: CASSQDTRAKEQYF
CDR3 DNA: TGCGCCAGCAGCCAAGATACCAGGGCGAAAGAGCAGTACTTC

clone size: .
D gene: TRBD1
V gene: TRBV5-1
J gene: TRBJ1-5
CDR3 protein: CASSPPGQENQPQHF
CDR3 DNA: TGCGCCAGCAGCCCGCCGGGACAGGAAAATCAGCCCCAGCATTTT

clone size: .
D gene: TRBD2
V gene: TRBV5-4
J gene: TRBJ2-1
CDR3 protein: CASSQDLAGAQYNEQFF
CDR3 DNA: TGTGCCAGCAGCCAGGATCTAGCGGGAGCACAGTACAATGAGCAGTTCTTC

clone size: .
D gene: TRBD1
V gene: TRBV6-1
J gene: TRBJ2-1
CDR3 protein: CASSSGTGYLNEQFF
CDR3 DNA: TGTGCCAGCAGTTCCGGGACAGGGTATCTGAATGAGCAGTTCTTC

clone size: .
D gene: .
V gene: TRBV9
J gene: TRBJ2-7
CDR3 protein: CASSVASIPGYEQYF
CDR3 DNA: TGTGCCAGCAGCGTAGCTTCAATTCCGGGATACGAGCAGTACTTC